These 10 T cell receptor beta chains were sequenced from one sample in a study of molecular identifiers for immune sequencing clone quantification. Each CDR3 protein is one row after TCRdb ran MiXCR on the PCR reads. The sample contains more than 300,000 distinct CDR3 sequences, 20% to 25% of which appear only once. The sample was naive CD8+ T cells from blood, with Jurkat cell RNA spiked in. Subset denoted: FACS-sorted CD8+CD4-CCR7+CD45RA+ naive T cells. Receptors were obtained from a human donor in good health. Some libraries in this study had Jurkat cell RNA spiked in.

This clonotype was recorded a few times. The rearrangement links TRBV27 to TRBJ2-5; a possible D gene is TRBD1 (6 bases). The V and J ends lost 1 base and 5 bases respectively, with 14 bases between them. Germline CDR1 reads MNHEY; CDR2 reads SMNVEV (reference sequence). This CDR3 is built from 15 residues. The DNA of the CDR3 is TGTGCCAGCAGTTTATTCCCAGGGGCGGTGGAGACCCAGTACTTC. Amino acid sequence: CASSLFPGAVETQYF.

The J gene is TRBJ1-1, the V gene TRBV19; no clear D. Germline CDR1 LNHDA, CDR2 SQIVND (reference sequence). V lost 4 bases to trimming and J lost 10 bases, with 10 bases between them. This CDR3 is built from 11 residues. This CDR3 is CASSTIRGAFF. The CDR3 nucleotides are TGTGCCAGTAGTACAATCCGGGGAGCTTTCTTT.

The chain links TRBV29-1 to TRBJ2-1; 10 nucleotides align to TRBD2. This CDR3 spans 16 amino acids. Germline V gene data show CDR1 as SQVTM and CDR2 as ANQGSEA. J lost 7 bases, V lost 3 bases, and 12 bases had no gene match. The CDR3 DNA reads as TGCAGCGTTGAGGGGACTAGCGAGGGTTCAGGGAATGAGCAGTTCTTC. This translates into CSVEGTSEGSGNEQFF.

This clonotype was found once. A much larger clonotype is one base distant, so this may be a read error. The CDR3 does not close with the conserved phenylalanine or tryptophan, likely indicating a read error. This rearrangement joins TRBV4-1 to TRBJ2-5, with TRBD2 matching over 10 bases. This CDR3 has 16 residues. Germline values: CDR1 MGHRA, CDR2 YSYEKL. Trimming removed 1 base from V and 2 bases from J; junction bases left unmatched: 4. This chain's CDR3 is CASSQASGGSQETQYL. The DNA of the CDR3 is TGCGCCAGCAGCCAAGCTAGCGGGGGAAGTCAAGAGACCCAGTACCTC.

Comments on this clonotype: A read error may explain this, as a much larger clone is one base away. This chain links TRBV7-8 with TRBJ2-7, with TRBD1 matching over 7 bases. There are 16 residues in the CDR3. The germline V gene has CDR1 SGHVS and CDR2 FQNEAQ. V lost 8 bases to trimming and J lost 3 bases; unmatched junction nucleotides: 16. CDR3 DNA sequence: TGTGCCAGCGGCCCGACTCAGACAGGGCGAAGCTACGAGCAGTACTTC. Translation: CASGPTQTGRSYEQYF. Using reference TRBV7-8 and TRBJ2-7 for the parts outside the CDR3, the full variable domain is GAGVSQSPRYKVAKRGQDVALRCDPISGHVSLFWYQQALGQGPEFLTYFQNEAQLDKSGLPSDRFFAERPEGSVSTLKIQRTQQEDSAVYLCASGPTQTGRSYEQYFGPGTRLTVT.

The V and J genes are TRBV19 and TRBJ2-6; 7 bases fit TRBD1. The CDR3 has 17 residues. The J segment lost 0 bases and the V segment lost 9 bases, leaving 11 bases of the junction unmatched. The germline gives CDR1 LNHDA, CDR2 SQIVND (reference sequence). The DNA for the CDR3 is TGTGCCAGAAGCTCCGGGACAGTACCCTCTGGGGCCAACGTCCTGACTTTC. Amino acids: CARSSGTVPSGANVLTF. The full variable domain, with the rest looked up from reference TRBV19 and TRBJ2-6, is DGGITQSPKYLFRKEGQNVTLSCEQNLNHDAMYWYRQDPGQGLRLIYYSQIVNDFQKGDIAEGYSVSREKKESFPLTVTSAQKNPTAFYLCARSSGTVPSGANVLTFGAGSRLTVL.

This clonotype was recorded many times. The gene calls are TRBV29-1 and TRBJ2-2; the match to TRBD2 covers 12 bases. J gave up 4 bases and V 0 bases, and 12 bases lay outside the gene matches. The V gene's germline CDR1 is SQVTM and CDR2 ANQGSEA. There are 19 residues in the CDR3. CDR3 amino acids: CSVEDPGLAGSALTGELFF. The CDR3 DNA is TGCAGCGTTGAAGACCCGGGACTAGCGGGTTCCGCACTCACCGGGGAGCTGTTTTTT.

The chain joins TRBV6-6 to TRBJ1-5; TRBD1 matches at 11 bases. The V and J ends lost 5 bases and 6 bases, in that order; junction bases with no gene match: 6. Germline CDR1 and CDR2: MNHNY and SVGAGI (reference sequence). The CDR3 consists of 15 residues. The CDR3 here is CASSGGTGGAQPQHF. In DNA, the CDR3 is TGTGCCAGCAGTGGTGGGACAGGGGGTGCTCAGCCCCAGCATTTT.

This clonotype showed up just a few times. The chain links TRBV30 to TRBJ2-7; D not certain. This CDR3 has 14 amino acids. CDR1 and CDR2 from the germline V gene are GTSNPN and SVGIG (reference sequence). Trimming left V 0 bases short and J 2 bases short, with 11 bases between. Here the CDR3 DNA reads TGTGCCTGGAGTGTAACTTCCGCCACCTACGAGCAGTACTTC. Protein: CAWSVTSATYEQYF.

As for this clonotype: A clone one base away is much larger, so this may be a read error. This rearrangement joins TRBV28 to TRBJ1-5; 12 bases map to TRBD1. Germline V lookup: CDR1 MDHEN, CDR2 SYDVKM. The CDR3 has 22 amino acids. The V segment lost 8 bases and the J segment 1 base; nucleotides outside the gene matches: 24. In DNA, the CDR3 is TGTGCCAGCCGCTCAGGATGGTCGGCCGGGACAGGGGGCGATCGGAGCAATCAGCCCCAGCATTTT. It yields the protein CASRSGWSAGTGGDRSNQPQHF.